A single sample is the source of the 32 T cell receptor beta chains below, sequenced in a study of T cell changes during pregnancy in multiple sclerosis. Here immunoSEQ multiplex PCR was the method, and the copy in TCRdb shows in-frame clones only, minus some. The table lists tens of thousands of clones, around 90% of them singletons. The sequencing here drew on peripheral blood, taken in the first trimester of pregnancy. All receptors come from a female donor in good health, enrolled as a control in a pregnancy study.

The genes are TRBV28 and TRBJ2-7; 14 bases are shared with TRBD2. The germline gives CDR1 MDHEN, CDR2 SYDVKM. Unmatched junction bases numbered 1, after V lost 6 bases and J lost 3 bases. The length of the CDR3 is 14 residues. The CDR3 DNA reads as TGTGCCAGCAGAGGGACTAGCGGGAGCTACGAGCAGTACTTC. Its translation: CASRGTSGSYEQYF.

The CDR3 DNA reads TGTGCCAGCAGTCCTAGACTAGCGGGTGGTCTATTAGAGCAGTACTTC. It is translated as CASSPRLAGGLLEQYF. The J gene is TRBJ2-7, the V gene TRBV27; 10 nucleotides line up with TRBD2. J was trimmed by 7 bases and V by 5 bases; bases with no gene match: 14. From germline, CDR1 is MNHEY and CDR2 SMNVEV (reference sequence). This CDR3 comprises 16 residues.

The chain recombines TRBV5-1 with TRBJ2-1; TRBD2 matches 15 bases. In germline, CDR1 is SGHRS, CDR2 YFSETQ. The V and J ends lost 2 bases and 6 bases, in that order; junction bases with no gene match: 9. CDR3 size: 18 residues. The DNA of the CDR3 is TGCGCCAGCAGCTTCCCGGGACTAGCGGGAGGAACGGGCAATGAGCAGTTCTTC. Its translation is CASSFPGLAGGTGNEQFF.

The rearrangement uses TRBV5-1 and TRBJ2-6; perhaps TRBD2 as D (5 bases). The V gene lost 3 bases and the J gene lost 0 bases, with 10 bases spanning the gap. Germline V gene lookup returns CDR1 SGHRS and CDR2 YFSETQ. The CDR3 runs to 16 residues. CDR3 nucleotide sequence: TGCGCCAGCAGCTCCGGCGGGTACTCTGGGGCCAACGTCCTGACTTTC. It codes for CASSSGGYSGANVLTF.

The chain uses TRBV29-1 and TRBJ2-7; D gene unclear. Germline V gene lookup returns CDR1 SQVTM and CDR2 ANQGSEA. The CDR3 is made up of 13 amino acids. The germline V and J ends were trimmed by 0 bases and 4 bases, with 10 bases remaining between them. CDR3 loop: CSVEEAESYEQYF. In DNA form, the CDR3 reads TGCAGCGTTGAAGAGGCGGAGTCTTACGAGCAGTACTTC.

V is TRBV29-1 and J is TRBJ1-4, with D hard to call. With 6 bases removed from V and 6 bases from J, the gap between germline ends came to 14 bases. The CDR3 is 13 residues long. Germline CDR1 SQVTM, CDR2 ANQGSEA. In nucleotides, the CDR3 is TGCAGCGTGAAGTCCGCGCGAGATGAAAAACTGTTTTTT. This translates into CSVKSARDEKLFF.

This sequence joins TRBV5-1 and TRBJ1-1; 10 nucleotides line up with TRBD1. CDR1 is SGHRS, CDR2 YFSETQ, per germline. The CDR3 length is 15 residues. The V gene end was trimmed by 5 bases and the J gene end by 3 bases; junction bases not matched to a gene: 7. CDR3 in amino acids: CASRPDRGLDTEAFF. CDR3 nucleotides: TGCGCCAGCAGACCCGACAGGGGGCTTGACACTGAAGCTTTCTTT.

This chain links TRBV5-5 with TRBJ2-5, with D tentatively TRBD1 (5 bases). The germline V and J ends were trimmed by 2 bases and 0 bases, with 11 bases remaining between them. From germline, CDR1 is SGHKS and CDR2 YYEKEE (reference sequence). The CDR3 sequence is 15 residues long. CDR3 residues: CASSLGATYQETQYF. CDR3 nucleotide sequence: TGTGCCAGCAGCTTAGGGGCGACTTACCAAGAGACCCAGTACTTC.

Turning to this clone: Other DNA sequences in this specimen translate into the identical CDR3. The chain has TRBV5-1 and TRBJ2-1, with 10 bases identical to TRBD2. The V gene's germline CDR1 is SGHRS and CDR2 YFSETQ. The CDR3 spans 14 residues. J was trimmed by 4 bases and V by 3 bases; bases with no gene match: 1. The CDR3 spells CASSSAGGYNEQFF. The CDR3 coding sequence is TGCGCCAGCAGCTCAGCGGGAGGGTACAATGAGCAGTTCTTC.

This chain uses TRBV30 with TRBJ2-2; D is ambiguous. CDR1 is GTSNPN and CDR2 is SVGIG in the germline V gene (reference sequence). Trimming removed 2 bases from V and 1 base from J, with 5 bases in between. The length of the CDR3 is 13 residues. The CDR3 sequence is CAWSLMNTGELFF. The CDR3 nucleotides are TGTGCCTGGAGTTTAATGAACACCGGGGAGCTGTTTTTT.

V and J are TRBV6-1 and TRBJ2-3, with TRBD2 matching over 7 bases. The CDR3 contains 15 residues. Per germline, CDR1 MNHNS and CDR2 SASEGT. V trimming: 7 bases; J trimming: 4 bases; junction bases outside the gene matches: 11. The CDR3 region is CASTEKAGSPDTQYF. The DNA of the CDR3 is TGTGCCAGCACTGAGAAAGCGGGAAGCCCAGATACGCAGTATTTT.

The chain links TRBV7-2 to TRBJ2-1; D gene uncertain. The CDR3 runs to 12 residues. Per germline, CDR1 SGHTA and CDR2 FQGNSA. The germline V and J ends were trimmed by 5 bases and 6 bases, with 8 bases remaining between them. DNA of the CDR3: TGTGCCAGCAGCCCCCAGCGCAATGAGCAGTTCTTC. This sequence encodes CASSPQRNEQFF.

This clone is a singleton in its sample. The CDR3 here is CASSKHPGLAGETQYF. As DNA, the CDR3 is TGTGCCAGTAGTAAACACCCGGGACTAGCGGGAGAGACCCAGTACTTC. V usage is TRBV19 and J usage is TRBJ2-5; 12 nucleotides align to TRBD2. The CDR3 length is 16 residues. The germline V gene encodes CDR1 LNHDA and CDR2 SQIVND (reference sequence). The V and J ends lost 4 bases and 4 bases, in that order; junction bases with no gene match: 7.

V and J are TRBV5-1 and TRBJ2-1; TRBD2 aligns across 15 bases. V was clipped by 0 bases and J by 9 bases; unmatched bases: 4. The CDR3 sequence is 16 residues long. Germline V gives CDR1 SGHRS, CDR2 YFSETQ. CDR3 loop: CASSLGGLAGGSEQFF. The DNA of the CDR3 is TGCGCCAGCAGCTTGGGGGGACTAGCGGGAGGAAGTGAGCAGTTCTTC.

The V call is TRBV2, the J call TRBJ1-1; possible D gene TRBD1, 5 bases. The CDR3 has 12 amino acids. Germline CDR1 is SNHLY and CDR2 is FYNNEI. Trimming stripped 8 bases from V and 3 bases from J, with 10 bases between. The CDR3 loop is CASSGDYTEAFF. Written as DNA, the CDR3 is TGTGCCAGCTCGGGGGACTACACTGAAGCTTTCTTT.

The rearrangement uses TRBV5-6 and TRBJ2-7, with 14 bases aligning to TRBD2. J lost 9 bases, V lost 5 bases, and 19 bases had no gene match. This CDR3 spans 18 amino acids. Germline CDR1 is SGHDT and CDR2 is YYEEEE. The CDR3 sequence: CASSATGTSGRSLLSQYF. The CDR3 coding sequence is TGTGCCAGCAGTGCTACCGGGACTAGCGGGAGATCCCTCCTATCGCAGTACTTC.

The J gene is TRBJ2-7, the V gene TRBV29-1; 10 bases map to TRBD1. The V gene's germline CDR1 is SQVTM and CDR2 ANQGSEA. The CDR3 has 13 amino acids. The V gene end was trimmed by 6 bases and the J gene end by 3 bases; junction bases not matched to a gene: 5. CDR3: CSVLRDRGYEQYF. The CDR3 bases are TGCAGCGTCCTCCGGGACAGGGGCTACGAGCAGTACTTC.

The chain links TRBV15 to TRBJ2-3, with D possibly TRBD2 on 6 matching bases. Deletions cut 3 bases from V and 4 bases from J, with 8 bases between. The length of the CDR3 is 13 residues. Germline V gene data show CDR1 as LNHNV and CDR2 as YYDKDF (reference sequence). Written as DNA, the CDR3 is TGTGCCACCAGCAGCCGGGACTCAGATACGCAGTATTTT. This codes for CATSSRDSDTQYF.

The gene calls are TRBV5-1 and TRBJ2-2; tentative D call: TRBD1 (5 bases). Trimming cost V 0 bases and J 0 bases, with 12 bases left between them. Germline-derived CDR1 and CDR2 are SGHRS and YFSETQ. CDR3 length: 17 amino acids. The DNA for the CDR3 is TGCGCCAGCAGCTTGGAGGGGCCTCCTCCGAACACCGGGGAGCTGTTTTTT. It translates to CASSLEGPPPNTGELFF.

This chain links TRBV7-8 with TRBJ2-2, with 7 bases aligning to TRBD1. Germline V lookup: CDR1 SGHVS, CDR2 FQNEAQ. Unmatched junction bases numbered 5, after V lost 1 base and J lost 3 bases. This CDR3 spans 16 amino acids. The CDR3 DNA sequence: TGTGCCAGCAGCTTAGAAAGGGGGCGGTACACCGGGGAGCTGTTTTTT. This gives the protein CASSLERGRYTGELFF.

CDR3 sequence (DNA): TGCGCCAGCACCCTAGGGGTGGCAGCTAACACCGGGGAGCTGTTTTTT. Protein product: CASTLGVAANTGELFF. The chain carries TRBV5-1 and TRBJ2-2; TRBD1 is a possible D gene (5 bases). The CDR3 is made up of 16 amino acids. Germline loops: CDR1 SGHRS, CDR2 YFSETQ. The V end lost 6 bases, the J end lost 2 bases, and 17 bases lay between the germline ends.

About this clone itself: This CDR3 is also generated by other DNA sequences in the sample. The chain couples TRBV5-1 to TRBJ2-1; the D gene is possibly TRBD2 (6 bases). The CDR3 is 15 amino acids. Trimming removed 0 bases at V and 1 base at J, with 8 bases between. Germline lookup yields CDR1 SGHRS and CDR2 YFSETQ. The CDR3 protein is CASSLVAGSYNEQFF. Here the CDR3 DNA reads TGCGCCAGCAGCTTGGTGGCGGGATCCTACAATGAGCAGTTCTTC.

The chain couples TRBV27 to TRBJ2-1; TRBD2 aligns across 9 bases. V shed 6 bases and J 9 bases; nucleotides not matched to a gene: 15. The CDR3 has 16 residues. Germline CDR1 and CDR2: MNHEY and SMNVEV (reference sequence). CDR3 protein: CASRPIAGEVLAEQFF. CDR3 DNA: TGTGCCAGCAGGCCTATAGCGGGAGAGGTCTTGGCTGAGCAGTTCTTC.

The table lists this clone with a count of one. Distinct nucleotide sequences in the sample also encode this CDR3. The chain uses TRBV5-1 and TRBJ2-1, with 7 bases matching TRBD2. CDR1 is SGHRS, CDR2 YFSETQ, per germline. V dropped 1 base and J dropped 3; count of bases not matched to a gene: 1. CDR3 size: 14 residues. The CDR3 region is CASSLTGGYNEQFF. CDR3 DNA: TGCGCCAGCAGCTTGACGGGAGGCTACAATGAGCAGTTCTTC.

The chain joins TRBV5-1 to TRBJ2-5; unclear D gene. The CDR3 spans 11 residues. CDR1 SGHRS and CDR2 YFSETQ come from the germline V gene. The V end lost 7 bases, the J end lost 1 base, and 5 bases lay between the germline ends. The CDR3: CASWSQETQYF. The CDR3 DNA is TGCGCCAGCTGGAGCCAAGAGACCCAGTACTTC. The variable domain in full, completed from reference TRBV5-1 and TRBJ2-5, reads KAGVTQTPRYLIKTRGQQVTLSCSPISGHRSVSWYQQTPGQGLQFLFEYFSETQRNKGNFPGRFSGRQFSNSRSEMNVSTLELGDSALYLCASWSQETQYFGPGTRLLVL.

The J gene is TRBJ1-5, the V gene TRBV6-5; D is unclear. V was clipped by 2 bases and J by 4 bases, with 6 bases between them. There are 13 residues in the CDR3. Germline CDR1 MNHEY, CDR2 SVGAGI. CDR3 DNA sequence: TGTGCCAGCAGTTACCAGAAAAATCAGCCCCAGCATTTT. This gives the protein CASSYQKNQPQHF.

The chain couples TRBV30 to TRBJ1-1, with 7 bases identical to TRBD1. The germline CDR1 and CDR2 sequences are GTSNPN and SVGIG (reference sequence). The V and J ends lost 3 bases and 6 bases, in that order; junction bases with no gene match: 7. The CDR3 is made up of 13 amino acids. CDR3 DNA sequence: TGTGCCTGGAGGGCGGACAGGCTGTCTGAAGCTTTCTTT. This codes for CAWRADRLSEAFF.

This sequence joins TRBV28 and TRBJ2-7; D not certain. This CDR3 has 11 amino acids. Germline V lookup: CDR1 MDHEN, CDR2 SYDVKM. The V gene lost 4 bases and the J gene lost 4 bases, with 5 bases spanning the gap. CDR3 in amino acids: CASSSVYEQYF. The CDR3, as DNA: TGTGCCAGCAGTTCCGTGTACGAGCAGTACTTC.

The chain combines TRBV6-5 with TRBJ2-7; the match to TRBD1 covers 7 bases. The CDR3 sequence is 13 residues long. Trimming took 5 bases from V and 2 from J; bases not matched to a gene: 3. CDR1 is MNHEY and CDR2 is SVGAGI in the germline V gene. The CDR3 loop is CASSQGETYEQYF. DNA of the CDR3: TGTGCCAGCAGTCAGGGGGAGACCTACGAGCAGTACTTC.

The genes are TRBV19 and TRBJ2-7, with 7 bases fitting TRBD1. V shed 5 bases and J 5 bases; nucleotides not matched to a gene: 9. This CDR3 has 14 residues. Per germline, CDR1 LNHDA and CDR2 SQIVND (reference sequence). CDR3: CASSLGGVSNEQYF. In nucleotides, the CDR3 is TGTGCCAGTAGTCTAGGGGGCGTATCGAACGAGCAGTACTTC.

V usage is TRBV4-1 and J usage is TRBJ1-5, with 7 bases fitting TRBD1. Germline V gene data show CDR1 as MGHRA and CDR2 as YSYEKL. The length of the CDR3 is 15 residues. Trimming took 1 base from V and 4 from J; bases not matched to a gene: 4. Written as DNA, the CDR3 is TGCGCCAGCAGCCAAGTACTCAGGGGGAATCAGCCCCAGCATTTT. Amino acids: CASSQVLRGNQPQHF.

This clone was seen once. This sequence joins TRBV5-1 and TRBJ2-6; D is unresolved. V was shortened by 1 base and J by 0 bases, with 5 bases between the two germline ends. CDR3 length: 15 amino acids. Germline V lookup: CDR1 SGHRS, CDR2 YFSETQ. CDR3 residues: CASSLSVSGANVLTF. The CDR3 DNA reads TGCGCCAGCAGCTTGTCAGTCTCTGGGGCCAACGTCCTGACTTTC. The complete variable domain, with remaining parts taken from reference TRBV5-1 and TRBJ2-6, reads KAGVTQTPRYLIKTRGQQVTLSCSPISGHRSVSWYQQTPGQGLQFLFEYFSETQRNKGNFPGRFSGRQFSNSRSEMNVSTLELGDSALYLCASSLSVSGANVLTFGAGSRLTVL.